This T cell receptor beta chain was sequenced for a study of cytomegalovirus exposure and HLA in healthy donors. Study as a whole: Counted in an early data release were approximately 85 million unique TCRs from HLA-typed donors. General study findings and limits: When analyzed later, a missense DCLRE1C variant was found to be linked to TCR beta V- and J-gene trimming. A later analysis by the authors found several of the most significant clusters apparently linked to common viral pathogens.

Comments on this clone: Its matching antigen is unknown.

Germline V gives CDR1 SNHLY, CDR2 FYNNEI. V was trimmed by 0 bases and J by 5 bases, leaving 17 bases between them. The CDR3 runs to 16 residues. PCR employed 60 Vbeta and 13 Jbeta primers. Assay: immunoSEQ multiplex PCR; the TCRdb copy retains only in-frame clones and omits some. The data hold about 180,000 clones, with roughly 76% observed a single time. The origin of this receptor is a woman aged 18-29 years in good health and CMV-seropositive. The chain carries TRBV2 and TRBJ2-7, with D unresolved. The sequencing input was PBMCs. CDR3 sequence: CASSEALVGGYNEQYF. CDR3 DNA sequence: TGTGCCAGCAGTGAAGCGCTAGTCGGTGGGTATAACGAGCAGTACTTC.